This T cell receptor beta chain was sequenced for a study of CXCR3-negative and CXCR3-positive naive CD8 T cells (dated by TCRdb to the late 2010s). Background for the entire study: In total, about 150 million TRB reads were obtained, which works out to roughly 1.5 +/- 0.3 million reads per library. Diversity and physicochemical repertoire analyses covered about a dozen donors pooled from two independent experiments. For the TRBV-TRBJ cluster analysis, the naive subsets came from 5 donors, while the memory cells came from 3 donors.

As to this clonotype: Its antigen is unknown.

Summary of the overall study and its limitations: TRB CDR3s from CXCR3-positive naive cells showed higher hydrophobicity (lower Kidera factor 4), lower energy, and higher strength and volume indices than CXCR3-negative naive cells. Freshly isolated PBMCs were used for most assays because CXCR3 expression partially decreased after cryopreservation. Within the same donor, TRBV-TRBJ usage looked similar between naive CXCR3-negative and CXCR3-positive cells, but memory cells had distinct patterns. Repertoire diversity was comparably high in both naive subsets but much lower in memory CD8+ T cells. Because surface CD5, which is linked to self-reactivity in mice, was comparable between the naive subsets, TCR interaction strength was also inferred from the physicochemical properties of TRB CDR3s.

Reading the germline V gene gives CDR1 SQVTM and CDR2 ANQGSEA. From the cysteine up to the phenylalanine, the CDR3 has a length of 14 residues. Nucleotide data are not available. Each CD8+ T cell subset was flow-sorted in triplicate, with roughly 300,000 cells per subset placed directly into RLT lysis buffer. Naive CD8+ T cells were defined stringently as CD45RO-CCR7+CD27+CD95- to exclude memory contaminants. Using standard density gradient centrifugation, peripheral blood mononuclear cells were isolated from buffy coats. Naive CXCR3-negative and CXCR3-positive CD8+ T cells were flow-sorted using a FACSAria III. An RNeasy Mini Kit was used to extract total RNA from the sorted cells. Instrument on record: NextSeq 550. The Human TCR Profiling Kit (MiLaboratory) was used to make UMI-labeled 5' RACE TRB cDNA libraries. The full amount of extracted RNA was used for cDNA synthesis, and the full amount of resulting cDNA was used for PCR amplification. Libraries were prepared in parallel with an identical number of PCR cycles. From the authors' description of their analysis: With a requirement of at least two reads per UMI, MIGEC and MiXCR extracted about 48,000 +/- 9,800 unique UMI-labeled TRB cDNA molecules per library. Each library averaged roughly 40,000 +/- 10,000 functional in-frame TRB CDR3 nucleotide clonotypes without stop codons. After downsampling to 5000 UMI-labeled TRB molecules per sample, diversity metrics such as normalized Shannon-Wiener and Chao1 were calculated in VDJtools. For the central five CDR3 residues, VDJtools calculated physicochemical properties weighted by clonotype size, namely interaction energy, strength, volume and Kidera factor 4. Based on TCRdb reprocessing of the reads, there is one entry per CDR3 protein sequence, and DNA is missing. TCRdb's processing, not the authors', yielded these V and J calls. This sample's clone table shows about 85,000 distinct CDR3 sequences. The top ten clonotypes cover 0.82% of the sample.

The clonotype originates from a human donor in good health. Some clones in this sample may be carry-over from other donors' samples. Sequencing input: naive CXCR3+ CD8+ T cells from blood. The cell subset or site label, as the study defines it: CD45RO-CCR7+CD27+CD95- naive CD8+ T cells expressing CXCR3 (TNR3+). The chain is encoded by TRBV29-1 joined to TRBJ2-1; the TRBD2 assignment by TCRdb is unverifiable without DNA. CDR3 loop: CSVVRTSGRSEQFF.